These T cell receptor beta chains were read from a single sample in a study of T cell repertoires in ileal Crohn's disease. The assay was immunoSEQ multiplex PCR, and TCRdb's table has in-frame clones only and misses some. Seen here are around 14,000 clones, less than 85% observed once, and the top ten hold around 6.4%. The sample consisted of ileal tissue. These receptors originate from an adult with Crohn's disease. The CDR3 runs from the conserved cysteine through the conserved F or W. The D gene is left open where the match is weak. Clone size appears in some rows only: once, few, many, or a class for an expanded clone.

j_gene	abundance	len	v_gene	d_gene	CDR3nt	CDR3aa
TRBJ2-5	NA	15	TRBV7-3	NA	TGTGCCAGCAGCTTTTCAGGGGCGAGGGAAGAGACCCAGTACTTC	CASSFSGAREETQYF
TRBJ1-2	NA	16	TRBV19	NA	TGTGCCAGTAGTATAACCCCAGGGACGCTCGTTGGGGGCTACACCTTC	CASSITPGTLVGGYTF
TRBJ2-3	NA	16	TRBV5-8	TRBD2	TGTGCCAGCAGCTTGGAAACTAGCGGGAGCACAGATACGCAGTATTTT	CASSLETSGSTDTQYF
TRBJ2-5	NA	13	TRBV6-1	TRBD1	TGTGCCAGCGGGTGGACAGGCTTAGAGACCCAGTACTTC	CASGWTGLETQYF
TRBJ2-5	NA	14	TRBV5-1	TRBD2	TGCGCCAGCAGCCATGGACTAGCGCGGGAGACCCAGTACTTC	CASSHGLARETQYF
TRBJ1-1	NA	13	TRBV7-2	NA	TGTGCCAGCAGCCCCCAAGCGAACACTGAAGCTTTCTTT	CASSPQANTEAFF
TRBJ2-3	NA	16	TRBV28	TRBD1	TGTGCCAGCAGTTTAATACAGGGGGCGCGTGCGGATACGCAGTATTTT	CASSLIQGARADTQYF
TRBJ1-1	NA	19	TRBV7-9	NA	TGTGCCAGCAGCTTACGACTGGCAGCCCGCCTTAAAATGAACACTGAAGCTTTCTTT	CASSLRLAARLKMNTEAFF
TRBJ2-3	NA	17	TRBV6-1	NA	TGTGCCAGCAGTGAAGGTTTCTGGGTGGGGGGCACAGATACGCAGTATTTT	CASSEGFWVGGTDTQYF
TRBJ2-3	NA	13	TRBV2	TRBD1	TGTGCCAGCAGGGACAGGGTCAGGGATACGCAGTATTTT	CASRDRVRDTQYF
TRBJ1-2	NA	13	TRBV4-1	NA	TGCGCCAGCAGCCAGGGGCAGGGAGATGGCTACACCTTC	CASSQGQGDGYTF
TRBJ2-2	NA	14	TRBV29-1	NA	TGCAGCGTCCCGGGACAAGCCCAAATCGGGGAGCTGTTTTTT	CSVPGQAQIGELFF
TRBJ1-2	NA	11	TRBV20-1	NA	TGCAGTGCCGCAGGGGAATATGGCTACACCTTC	CSAAGEYGYTF
TRBJ2-5	NA	14	TRBV7-9	TRBD2	TGTGCCAGCAGCTCCCCCGGGGGAGGGGAGACCCAGTACTTC	CASSSPGGGETQYF
TRBJ2-7	NA	16	TRBV2	NA	TGTGCCAGCAGTCCGGACTACCAAACAGGGTCTAGGGAGCAGTACTTC	CASSPDYQTGSREQYF
TRBJ1-1	NA	14	TRBV4-2	NA	TGTGCCAGCAGCCGACGAGGGGGGAACACTGAAGCTTTCTTT	CASSRRGGNTEAFF
TRBJ1-6	few	13	TRBV2	TRBD1	TGTGCCAGCCGGACAGGGCCAAATTCACCCCTCCACTTT	CASRTGPNSPLHF
TRBJ1-2	NA	12	TRBV21-1	NA	TGTGCCAGCAACACGTGGGGTTATGGCTACACCTTC	CASNTWGYGYTF
TRBJ1-4	NA	15	TRBV5-8	NA	TGTGCCAGCAGCTCCCCAATCGGAGCTAATGAAAAACTGTTTTTT	CASSSPIGANEKLFF
TRBJ2-3	NA	11	TRBV19	TRBD2	TGTGCCAGCCGCGGACTAGCGAGTATTTATTTT	CASRGLASIYF